This TCR beta chain was captured by sequencing in a study of T cell clonotyping in hematopoietic cell transplantation. The table came from immunoSEQ multiplex PCR; TCRdb's copy has only in-frame clones and leaves some out. In the table there are about 27,000 clones, approximately 95% of which are singletons. V gave up 2 bases and J gave up 2 bases, with 9 bases separating them. The CDR3 extends over 14 amino acids. Germline loops: CDR1 MNHEY, CDR2 SMNVEV (reference sequence). The rearrangement uses TRBV27 and TRBJ1-1; no reliable D call. This TCR was sampled from a man aged 50 to 60 in good health. Some clones in this sample may be carry-over from other donors' samples. The sequenced sample was peripheral blood mononuclear cells. CDR3 bases: TGTGCCAGCAGTTTAACCAGGATTAACACTGAAGCTTTCTTT. Protein sequence: CASSLTRINTEAFF.